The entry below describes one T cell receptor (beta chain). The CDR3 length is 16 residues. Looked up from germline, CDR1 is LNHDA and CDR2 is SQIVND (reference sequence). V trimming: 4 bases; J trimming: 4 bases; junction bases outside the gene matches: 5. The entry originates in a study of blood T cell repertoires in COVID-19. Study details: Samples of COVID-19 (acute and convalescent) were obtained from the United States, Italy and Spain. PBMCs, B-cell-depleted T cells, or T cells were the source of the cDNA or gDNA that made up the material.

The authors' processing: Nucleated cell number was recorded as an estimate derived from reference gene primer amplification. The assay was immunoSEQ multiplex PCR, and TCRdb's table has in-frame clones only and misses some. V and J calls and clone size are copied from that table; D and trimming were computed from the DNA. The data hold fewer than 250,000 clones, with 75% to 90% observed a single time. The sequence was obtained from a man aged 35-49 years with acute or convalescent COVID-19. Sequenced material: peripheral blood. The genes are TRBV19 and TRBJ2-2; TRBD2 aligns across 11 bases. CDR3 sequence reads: CASSTVAGGPTGELFF. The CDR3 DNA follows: TGTGCCAGTAGTACGGTAGCGGGAGGGCCCACCGGGGAGCTGTTTTTT.